This T cell receptor beta chain was obtained from a study of identifying expanded T cells in peripheral blood. This clone is a singleton in its sample. Antigen specificity is unknown. TCRdb's copy holds only in-frame clones and misses some; the assay was immunoSEQ multiplex PCR. This sample has approximately 100,000 clones, with roughly 90% found just once. Study observations and caveats: Technical replicates showed about 1.1 changed clones; approximately two weeks roughly 16; four weeks 19. Variance in clone template counts between approximately 2-week samples significantly increased with total template count across all healthy donors.

The trim removed 1 base at V and 8 bases at J, leaving 11 bases unmatched. The CDR3 length is 17 residues. The germline V gene has CDR1 LGHNA and CDR2 YNFKEQ. No infections or other immune events were documented during collection. The clonotype was recovered from a person between 18 and 70 years old in good health. The source material was blood. The rearrangement links TRBV4-2 to TRBJ2-2; TRBD1 matches 9 bases. In nucleotides, the CDR3 is TGTGCCAGCAGCCAAGGGTCTGGGACAGGGCTGTTGGGGGAGCTGTTTTTT. It is translated as CASSQGSGTGLLGELFF.